This TCR beta chain was profiled in a study of radiation and T cells in renal cell carcinoma. This clone was counted once. Here immunoSEQ multiplex PCR was the method, and the copy in TCRdb shows in-frame clones only, minus some. Here the sample spans about 170,000 clones, about 87% being singletons. The time point denotes: blood 4 weeks post-SBRT, at nephrectomy. Treatment given: 15 Gy SBRT to primary tumor, nephrectomy 4 weeks later. CDR1 and CDR2 from the germline V gene are WNHNN and SYGVQD (reference sequence). The CDR3 has 14 residues. V shed 8 bases, J shed 4 bases, and the junction held 7 bases outside the gene matches.

The starting material was blood, obtained from a patient whose treatment included radiotherapy and nephrectomy. This chain links TRBV10-1 with TRBJ2-2, with 7 positions matching TRBD1. The sequence was obtained from a woman aged 50 to 65 with renal cell carcinoma. Here the CDR3 DNA reads TGCGCCAGCTCCCTGACAGGGCTCACCGGGGAGCTGTTTTTT. As protein: CASSLTGLTGELFF.